The entry below describes one TCR beta chain. The antigen is unknown. TCRdb's copy holds only in-frame clones and misses some; the assay was immunoSEQ multiplex PCR. The sample lists 13,000 or so clones, over 60% occurring once. V lost 5 bases to trimming and J lost 0 bases, with 10 bases between them. CDR1 is MNHNY, CDR2 SVGAGI, per germline (reference sequence). The CDR3 spans 14 residues. The data stem from a study of CD4+ T cells in melanoma. Study-level points and caveats: Reportedly, melanoma neoantigen-specific CD4+ T cells showed varied differentiation states. A reported correlation linked neoantigen-specific CD4+ T cells to CD8+, macrophage and B cell function.

V usage is TRBV6-6 and J usage is TRBJ1-1; D is ambiguous. The specimen was cells from a culture (not recorded whether cultured in vitro). The receptor was isolated from a human donor with melanoma. The CDR3 sequence is CASSPRVVNTEAFF. The CDR3 DNA is TGTGCCAGCAGTCCCCGTGTCGTGAACACTGAAGCTTTCTTT.